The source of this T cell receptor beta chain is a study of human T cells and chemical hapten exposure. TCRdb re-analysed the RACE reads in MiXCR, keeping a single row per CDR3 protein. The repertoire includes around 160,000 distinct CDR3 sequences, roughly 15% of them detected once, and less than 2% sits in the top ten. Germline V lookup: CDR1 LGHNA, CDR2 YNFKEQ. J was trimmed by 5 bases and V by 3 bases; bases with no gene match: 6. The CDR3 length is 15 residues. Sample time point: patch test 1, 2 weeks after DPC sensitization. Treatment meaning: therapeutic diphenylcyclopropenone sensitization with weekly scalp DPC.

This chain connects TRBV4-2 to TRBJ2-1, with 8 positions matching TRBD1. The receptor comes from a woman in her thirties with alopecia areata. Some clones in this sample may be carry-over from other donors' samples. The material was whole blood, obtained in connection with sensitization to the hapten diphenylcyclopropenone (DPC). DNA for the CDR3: TGTGCCAGCAGCCATACGACAGGGGTCCACAATGAGCAGTTCTTC. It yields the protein CASSHTTGVHNEQFF.